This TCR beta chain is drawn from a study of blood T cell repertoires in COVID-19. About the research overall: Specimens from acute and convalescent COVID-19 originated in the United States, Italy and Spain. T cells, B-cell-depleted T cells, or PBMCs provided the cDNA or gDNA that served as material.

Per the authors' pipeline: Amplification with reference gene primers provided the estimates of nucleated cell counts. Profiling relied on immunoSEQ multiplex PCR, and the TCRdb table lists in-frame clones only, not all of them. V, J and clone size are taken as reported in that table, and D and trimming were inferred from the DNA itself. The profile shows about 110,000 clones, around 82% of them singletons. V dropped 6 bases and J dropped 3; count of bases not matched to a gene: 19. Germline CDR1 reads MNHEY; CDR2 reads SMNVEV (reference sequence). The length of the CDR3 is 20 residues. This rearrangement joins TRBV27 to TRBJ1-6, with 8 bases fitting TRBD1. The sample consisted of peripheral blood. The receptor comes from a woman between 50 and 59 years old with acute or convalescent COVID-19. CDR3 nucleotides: TGTGCCAGCAGCTTTTTATCCCCAAGGGCAGGGGGCGACTATAATTCACCCCTCCACTTT. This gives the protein CASSFLSPRAGGDYNSPLHF.